These 18 T cell receptor beta chains came from one sample sequenced in a study of blood T cells in healthy people across ages. Together with a sample-barcoded 5' primer, a J-beta primer mix was included in a second PCR lasting about 7 to 11 cycles. In TCRdb, the 5' RACE reads were re-called with MiXCR into one record per CDR3 protein. The table has roughly 1.9 million distinct CDR3 sequences, about 39% seen once; the top ten hold roughly 23%. The source material was blood. These receptors all come from a human donor in good health.

This clonotype was picked up a small number of times. The chain joins TRBV29-1 to TRBJ1-2; TRBD1 is a possible D gene (6 bases). The CDR3 contains 14 residues. Trimming shortened V by 0 bases and J by 6 bases, and 14 bases separated the two germline ends. The V gene's germline CDR1 is SQVTM and CDR2 ANQGSEA. The DNA for the CDR3 is TGCAGCGTTGAAGATCGAAGGGGGATAAATGGCTACACCTTC. It codes for CSVEDRRGINGYTF.

V usage is TRBV4-2 and J usage is TRBJ2-3, with D perhaps TRBD2 (6 bases). This CDR3 contains 16 residues. V was clipped by 0 bases and J by 5 bases, with 15 bases between them. Germline loops: CDR1 LGHNA, CDR2 YNFKEQ. The CDR3 loop is CASSQDIGLTLDTQYF. CDR3 sequence (DNA): TGTGCCAGCAGCCAAGATATAGGACTAACCTTAGATACGCAGTATTTT.

The V and J genes are TRBV9 and TRBJ2-1, with D perhaps matching TRBD1 or TRBD2 (5 bases each). CDR3 length equals 16 residues. The germline V gene has CDR1 SGDLS and CDR2 YYNGEE. V was pared by 0 bases and J by 5 bases, with 15 bases between. The CDR3 here is CASSVGGSISNNEQFF. The DNA of the CDR3 is TGTGCCAGCAGCGTAGGGGGGTCTATCTCAAACAATGAGCAGTTCTTC. The whole variable domain, remainder taken from reference TRBV9 and TRBJ2-1, is DSGVTQTPKHLITATGQRVTLRCSPRSGDLSVYWYQQSLDQGLQFLIQYYNGEERAKGNILERFSAQQFPDLHSELNLSSLELGDSALYFCASSVGGSISNNEQFFGPGTRLTVL.

This clonotype was counted a few times. The V gene is TRBV10-3, the J gene TRBJ1-2; the D is unclear. Trimming stripped 6 bases from V and 2 bases from J, with 13 bases between. Germline-derived CDR1 and CDR2 are ENHRY and SYGVKD. This CDR3 has 14 amino acids. In nucleotides, the CDR3 is TGTGCCATCAGCCCCTGGGCGGAGAACTATGGCTACACCTTC. This sequence encodes CAISPWAENYGYTF.

V gene TRBV6-5 combines with J gene TRBJ2-1; TRBD1 agrees at 10 bases. J gave up 9 bases and V 5 bases, and 10 bases lay outside the gene matches. Germline V gene sequence: CDR1 MNHEY, CDR2 SVGAGI. The CDR3 runs 15 residues. The CDR3 coding sequence is TGTGCCAGCAGTCCGACAGGGGGCGCTTTCGGTGAGCAGTTCTTC. It yields the protein CASSPTGGAFGEQFF.

In nucleotides, the CDR3 is TGTGCCAGCAGTCCGCATAGGGTATCTGAAGCTTTCTTT. Its translation: CASSPHRVSEAFF. The chain couples TRBV12-3 or TRBV12-4 to TRBJ1-1; no firm D call. The V gene lost 5 bases and the J gene lost 6 bases, with 13 bases spanning the gap. This CDR3 region has 13 residues.

For this clonotype: One junction end disagrees with the germline gene, perhaps due to a read error. The rearrangement uses TRBV7-2 and TRBJ2-1; tentative D call: TRBD1 (6 bases). Looked up from germline, CDR1 is SGHTA and CDR2 is FQGNSA. The CDR3 runs to 16 residues. CDR3 sequence (DNA): TGTGCCAGCAACTTAGATCAGGGGTACCCTTACAATGAGCAGTTCTTC. Translated, it gives CASNLDQGYPYNEQFF.

Concerning this clonotype itself: The germline gene is not matched at one end of the junction; a read error may be the cause. Here the CDR3 DNA reads TGTGCCGGCAGCTTACCCACGACGGGGGCTTACAATGAGCAGTTCTTC. Its protein is CAGSLPTTGAYNEQFF. The J gene is TRBJ2-1, the V gene TRBV7-9; D assignment may be TRBD1 or TRBD2 (6 bases each). Germline CDR1 is SEHNR and CDR2 is FQNEAQ (reference sequence). The length of the CDR3 is 16 residues.

The chain employs TRBV10-3 and TRBJ2-5, with 10 bases fitting TRBD2. Germline CDR1 reads ENHRY; CDR2 reads SYGVKD. V lost 7 bases to trimming and J lost 2 bases; unmatched junction nucleotides: 4. The CDR3 runs 14 residues. The CDR3, as DNA: TGTGCCATCAAACCTAGCGGGGGTCAAGAGACCCAGTACTTC. Amino acids: CAIKPSGGQETQYF.

V and J are TRBV2 and TRBJ1-5; the D is unclear. V shed 4 bases and J shed 1 base, with 11 bases lying between them. The germline V gene has CDR1 SNHLY and CDR2 FYNNEI. CDR3 length: 15 amino acids. The CDR3 here is CASSGVARSNQPQHF. CDR3 DNA: TGTGCCAGCAGTGGGGTAGCAAGGAGCAATCAGCCCCAGCATTTT.

V gene TRBV6-6 combines with J gene TRBJ1-2; maybe TRBD1 (5 bases). This CDR3 spans 15 amino acids. V was pared by 0 bases and J by 6 bases, with 14 bases between. The germline V gene has CDR1 MNHNY and CDR2 SVGAGI (reference sequence). CDR3 amino acids: CASSYSKRGFDGYTF. The CDR3 DNA reads TGTGCCAGCAGTTACTCGAAGCGGGGGTTCGATGGCTACACCTTC.

This rearrangement joins TRBV24-1 to TRBJ2-3; D is perhaps TRBD1 (6 bases). Germline CDR1 KGHDR, CDR2 SFDVKD. The V end lost 9 bases, the J end lost 3 bases, and 9 bases lay between the germline ends. The CDR3 covers 12 residues. The CDR3 reads CATGQTTDTQYF. DNA for the CDR3: TGTGCCACCGGACAGACAACAGATACGCAGTATTTT.

In this sample, this clonotype turned up a few times. The chain is built from TRBV11-1 and TRBJ2-1, with 10 bases identical to TRBD1. Germline loops: CDR1 SGHAT, CDR2 FQDESV (reference sequence). Unmatched junction bases numbered 12, after V lost 6 bases and J lost 10 bases. The CDR3 spans 15 residues. The CDR3 region has the DNA TGTGCCAGCAGTATGACAGGGGGCGCCTCGGAGGAGCAGTTCTTC. It yields the protein CASSMTGGASEEQFF.

The gene calls are TRBV7-8 and TRBJ2-2; D remains unclear. CDR1 SGHVS and CDR2 FQNEAQ come from the germline V gene. This CDR3 has 15 amino acids. V dropped 3 bases and J dropped 0 bases, with 8 bases sitting between them. The CDR3 spells CASSLGQSNTGELFF. The CDR3, as DNA: TGTGCCAGCAGCTTGGGCCAGTCGAACACCGGGGAGCTGTTTTTT.

This clonotype came up a few times. V is TRBV6-6 and J is TRBJ1-6; D unresolved. Trimming took off 4 bases at V and 3 bases at J, with 16 bases between the two ends. The CDR3 extends over 17 amino acids. Germline V gene sequence: CDR1 MNHNY, CDR2 SVGAGI (reference sequence). The CDR3, as DNA: TGTGCCAGCAGTTTAATAAGCGACGCGTACTATAATTCACCCCTCCACTTT. This encodes CASSLISDAYYNSPLHF.

This clonotype was found once. The junction departs from germline at one end; a sequencing error may be responsible. The chain employs TRBV2 and TRBJ2-5; weak D call: TRBD1 (6 bases). The CDR3 extends over 14 amino acids. Germline lookup yields CDR1 SNHLY and CDR2 FYNNEI. The CDR3, as DNA: TGTGCCAGCAAAACGGGCAGGGACATAGAGACCCGGTACTTC. It codes for CASKTGRDIETRYF.

This clonotype was recorded a few times. V usage is TRBV20-1 and J usage is TRBJ2-5, with TRBD2 identical over 10 bases. J was trimmed by 4 bases and V by 3 bases; bases with no gene match: 5. Germline CDR1 is DFQATT and CDR2 is SNEGSKA (reference sequence). The CDR3 is 14 amino acids. DNA for the CDR3: TGCAGTGCTAGCCCAACTAGCGGGGCAGAGACCCAGTACTTC. It codes for CSASPTSGAETQYF.

The chain is built from TRBV4-1 and TRBJ2-7; TRBD1 is a possible D gene (7 bases). The length of the CDR3 is 14 residues. CDR1 and CDR2 from the germline V gene are MGHRA and YSYEKL. The germline V and J ends were trimmed by 3 bases and 5 bases, with 14 bases remaining between them. The CDR3 bases are TGCGCCAGCAGCCAGGTAGGAGGGGGCCACGAGCAGTACTTC. Its protein is CASSQVGGGHEQYF.